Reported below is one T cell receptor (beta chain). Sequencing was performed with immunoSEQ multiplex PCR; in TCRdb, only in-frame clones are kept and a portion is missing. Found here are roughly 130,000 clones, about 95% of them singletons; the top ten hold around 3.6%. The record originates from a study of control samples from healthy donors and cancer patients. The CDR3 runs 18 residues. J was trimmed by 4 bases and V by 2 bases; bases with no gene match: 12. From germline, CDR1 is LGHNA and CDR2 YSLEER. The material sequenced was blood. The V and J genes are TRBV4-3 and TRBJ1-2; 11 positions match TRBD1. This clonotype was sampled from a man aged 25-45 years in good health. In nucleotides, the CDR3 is TGCGCCAGCAGCCAACAGGCAGGGACAGGGGGTCTTAGCTATGGCTACACCTTC. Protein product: CASSQQAGTGGLSYGYTF.